The source of this T cell receptor (beta chain) is a study of cytomegalovirus exposure and HLA in healthy donors (dated by TCRdb to 2015 to 2018). About the investigation overall: An earlier analysis of several hundred of the donors reported approximately 270 Gb of sequence data and 117 million unique TCR beta sequences from 150 million to 200 million T cells. Roughly 300 gigabases of sequencing data and around 87 million unique TCR sequences were included in an early release covering around 600 HLA-typed donors. Of the 300 to 500 genotyped donors, less than 85% were placed in the genetic ancestry cluster associated with self-reported Caucasian donors. The study was designed to test whether signatures of past pathogen exposure could be identified by cataloging public T cell receptors. Using immunosequencing, the study profiled T cell repertoires from 666 subjects and related those repertoires to cytomegalovirus serostatus. A separate validation cohort of 100 to 150 different subjects was used in addition to the 666-subject first cohort. To predict cytomegalovirus infection status, the study brought together high-throughput TCR immunosequencing, statistical association of individual TCRs with disease status, and machine learning. In a later analysis, previously published TCR beta repertoires from several hundred donors were re-analyzed and high-resolution HLA genotyping was added so that TCR occurrence patterns could be studied. The later analysis used no new phenotypic data to find candidate immune exposures, relying instead on TCR beta sequences and their occurrence across donors. An earlier analysis of around 540 of the donors applied high-throughput TCR beta sequencing to assess whether each TCR beta V gene segment acted as functional or pseudogenic. Donor age, sex, ethnicity and CMV serostatus were compiled alongside the repertoire data. In a later genetic analysis, genome-wide SNP genotypes for about 65% of the roughly 670 donors were used, and that subset was treated as a discovery cohort. Every discovery cohort repertoire had been produced on one sequencing platform. Class I and class II HLA loci were covered by the typing at four-digit resolution. Typing coverage varied by locus: roughly 629-640 donors for A, B, C, DRB1 and DQB1; about 520 for DQA1; about 590 for DPA1; roughly 450 for DPB1. A few DR-DQ haplotypes were treated as single units for association and clustering because of strong linkage in the cohort. Among several hundred genotyped donors of the cohort, an average of around 240,000 unique TCR beta nucleotide sequences was sequenced per donor, of which about 20% were non-productive. Summary of the overall study and its limitations: Assigning TCR associations to individual alleles was difficult when HLA alleles, especially DR and DQ, strongly co-occurred. Most CMV-associated TCR beta chains appeared to be HLA-restricted in a later analysis, and the HLA associations seemed to be driven largely by CMV exposure. An association between a missense DCLRE1C variant and V-gene and J-gene trimming of TCR beta chains was found in a later genetic analysis and replicated in an independent cohort. The authors suggested that the approach could potentially be extended to other disease states and immunological phenotypes. The cohort was sequenced for TCR beta chains only, and without alpha or paired-chain data the features that could be detected were limited. Linkage disequilibrium might explain the correlated functional status among segregating V segments, but an unknown experimental factor could not be ruled out. The classifier was reported to diagnose cytomegalovirus status with high specificity and sensitivity in both the original and validation cohorts. A later genetic analysis reported fewer N-insertions in productive TCRs among donors in an Asian-associated ancestry cluster than the approximately 670-donor mean. Specific HLA alleles were associated with more than 15,000 TCR beta sequences at a false discovery rate of 0.05 in a later analysis. Sequencing depth was assumed to be roughly uniform across donors in the presence/absence analyses, though that assumption may not hold. An earlier analysis of around 500 of the donors showed that most TCR beta V segments appeared in productive rearrangements either about 87% or about 30% of the time, which broadly matched IMGT annotations. In the study, 150 to 200 TCR beta chains were listed as associated with cytomegalovirus. Several of the top co-occurrence clusters appeared to be linked to parvovirus B19, influenza, CMV and Epstein-Barr virus, according to a later analysis. A few of the identified cytomegalovirus-associated TCR beta chains were confirmed in vitro to be specific for cytomegalovirus antigens. A later analysis found that TCR association rates varied across HLA loci, with DRB1 alleles showing the most associated TCRs and HLA-C alleles the fewest. In a later analysis, HLA-associated TCR beta chains showed more clonal expansion and lower generation probabilities than non-associated chains that were equally common. Immune exposure information for the cohort was limited to CMV serostatus. A cluster of highly shared sequence variants was judged likely to represent a technical artifact of the sequencing pipeline. Because counts were too low, more than 15 rarely observed V segments, including chromosome 9 orphons, were left out of the earlier analysis of about 500 of the donors. A further reported finding was that TCR beta sequences accurately predicted the HLA-A and HLA-B alleles for most subjects in the first cohort. The 87-base-pair reads could not distinguish some IMGT-functional V segments, including TRBV6-2 and TRBV6-3, so those segments were excluded. HLA typing was unavailable for some donors at each locus, so association tests used only the typed subset. Most TCR sequences were observed very rarely across donors, whereas some public TCRs were present in many individuals.

The CDR3 runs 15 residues from the cysteine to the phenylalanine. The DNA shown is the 45-base CDR3, in frame from base 1. Reading the germline V gene (reference sequence) gives CDR1 SGHNT and CDR2 YYREEE. Cut back by 0 bases and 0 bases, the V and J ends lie 8 bases apart. This clone turned up a few times. Its antigen remains undetermined. No base-level quality is on record; no much larger clone is a single base apart. Receptor libraries were prepared by the immunoSEQ multiplex PCR assay. For the multiplex PCR, a mixture combining 60 forward primers for TCR Vbeta segments and 13 reverse primers for TCR Jbeta segments was used. The CDR3 region of rearranged TCR beta genes was amplified from genomic DNA by a multiplex PCR assay. The amplified TCR beta libraries were sequenced on the Illumina HiSeq System as 87-base-pair reads. On the authors' methods: A later analysis tallied tens of millions of unique TCR beta chains across the 650 to 750 repertoires, and approximately 12 million of those chains were shared by two or more donors. A nearest-neighbor algorithm error-corrected the raw reads and collapsed the reads into unique sequences, merging closely related sequences to remove PCR and sequencing errors. Alignment of CDR3 sequences to IMGT reference sequences was used to assign V, D and J gene segments. For a sequence to be retained, at least a six-nucleotide match to both a V gene segment and a J gene segment was required. A rearrangement counted as productive if the CDR3 had no stop codons and remained in frame with V and J, and every other rearrangement counted as non-productive. Following IMGT convention, CDR3 was defined as the stretch from the second conserved V-encoded cysteine to the conserved J-encoded phenylalanine. The earlier analysis of about 610 of the donors excluded any sequence lacking an unambiguous match to a single V gene segment. An earlier analysis of a few hundred of the donors classified V segments as functional when productive rearrangements were above 56.7% and as segregating when the standard deviation between donors was above 5%. A statistical classification framework was developed to diagnose cytomegalovirus status using the catalog of TCR beta chain sequences. In a later analysis, V and J genes were assigned by comparing TCR nucleotide sequences against IMGT/GENE-DB human TR gene sequences. The TCRdist pipeline was used in a later analysis to assign CDR3 sequences and most-parsimonious VDJ recombination scenarios. A later analysis defined each TCR beta chain by its CDR3 amino acid sequence plus V-gene family, and excluded reads lacking a unique V-gene family. To address suspected cross-contamination and a sequencing artifact, a later analysis removed roughly 640 highly shared, low-generation-probability nucleotide sequences. In a later analysis, a clonal expansion index for each public chain was calculated from normalized within-repertoire ranks of inferred template counts. A later analysis computed generation probabilities with a VDJ recombination model fitted to out-of-frame rearrangements, and checked the results against IGoR. In a later analysis, TCR-TCR, TCR-HLA and TCR-CMV co-occurrence was scored with hypergeometric tests, and a repertoire-size bias correction was applied to TCR pairs. False discovery rates were estimated in a later analysis by permuting HLA or CMV assignments 20 times. A later analysis grouped co-occurring TCRs with DBSCAN, adding TCRdist sequence similarity when clustering within HLA-allele-positive subsets. Repertoires with fewer than 30,000 or more than 120,000 public chains were left out of co-occurrence clustering, as were five repertoires with anomalous nucleotide sharing. This immuneACCESS table, as held by TCRdb, lists in-frame sequences with V and J called but not all clones. Of the missing ones, under half trace to an unresolved V gene in checked studies; the others have no known cause. V, J and clone size are taken as reported in that table, and D and trimming were inferred from the DNA itself. The sample includes about 110,000 clones, with 70% observed a single time. The top ten hold approximately 9% of the sample.

In total, roughly 710 healthy bone marrow donors made up the cohort. Cohort members were all nominally healthy when sampled, although unrecorded immune exposures were likely present. The donor tested CMV seropositive, placing the donor among the 290 or so seropositive members of the cohort. Every donor gave a peripheral blood sample, and the peripheral blood mononuclear cells from that sample were used for TCR beta sequencing. Genomic DNA was extracted from the blood cell samples with the Qiagen DNeasy Blood Extraction Kit. Sequences were obtained from PBMCs. This sequence originates from a man aged 30 to 39 in good health and CMV-seropositive. The V gene is TRBV5-4 and the J gene is TRBJ2-3; the D gene identity is not certain. The DNA sequence reads TGTGCCAGCAGCTTGGATCGGCGGAGCACAGATACGCAGTATTTT. Translated, this is CASSLDRRSTDTQYF.